The T cell receptor beta chain described here comes from a study of vaccination and CD4 T cells after COVID-19. Study-wide context: Convalescent individuals exhibited SARS-CoV-2 positivity on nasal swab PCR, with several mild and one severe presentation. Between diagnosis and the drawing of post-COVID samples lay a median roughly 91 days (range 35 to 161).

This clonotype occurred once. As yet, its antigen is unknown. With the Oncomine TCR Beta short-read assay, DNA from cultured CD4+ T cells was sequenced. TCRdb redid the calling of the PCR reads with MiXCR, one entry per CDR3 protein. The sample has several thousand distinct CDR3 sequences; more than 55% are singletons. Study-wide results and caveats: Of the reactive clones in convalescent patients, a median about 85% showed up only post-vaccination.

Treatment defined: 10-day PBMC culture with coronavirus spike peptide pools or control peptides (ViraFEST assay). Expanded clonotypes were found by TCR sequencing after peptide-pool stimulation (ViraFEST). Trimming removed 3 bases at V and 3 bases at J, with 15 bases between. The germline CDR1 and CDR2 sequences are KGHDR and SFDVKD. The length of the CDR3 is 16 residues. What was sequenced was CD4+ T cells from blood, cultured in vitro. V is TRBV24-1 and J is TRBJ2-3; D is perhaps TRBD2 (5 bases). This clonotype was sampled from a human donor who had recovered from COVID-19. The CDR3 here is CATSDLARDLTDTQYF. CDR3 sequence (DNA): TGTGCCACCAGTGATCTGGCACGGGATCTTACAGATACGCAGTATTTT.